This T cell receptor (beta chain) was obtained from a study of OX40 agonist ivuxolimab in advanced cancers. Study-level results: CD4+ and CD8+ blood T cells expanded clonally by week 6 at 0.1 to 3.0 mg/kg.

The assay was immunoSEQ multiplex PCR, and TCRdb's table has in-frame clones only and misses some. The profile covers more than 50,000 clones, with around 84% appearing a single time and roughly 2.4% taken by the ten largest. Regarding this clone: Its antigen is currently unknown.

Germline V lookup: CDR1 SGDLS, CDR2 YYNGEE. The ends were cut back, 1 base at V and 3 bases at J, with 15 bases in the middle. The CDR3 covers 16 residues. The rearrangement uses TRBV9 and TRBJ2-3; D may match TRBD1 or TRBD2 (6 bases each). The receptor's source is an adult with an advanced solid tumor such as melanoma, head and neck, liver or kidney cancer. This specimen consisted of CD4+ or CD8+ T cells sorted from blood, obtained in a trial of the OX40 agonist ivuxolimab. The CDR3 region has the DNA TGTGCCAGCAGCGTAAAGGGGGGTCGTGGAACAGATACGCAGTATTTT. It codes for CASSVKGGRGTDTQYF.